This is a list of T cell receptor beta chains from one sample in a study of PD-L1 blockade in urothelial cancer. TCRdb keeps only in-frame clones here, not all; method: immunoSEQ multiplex PCR. This table has about 38,000 clones, about 89% appearing once. The material was PBMCs, obtained around atezolizumab (anti-PD-L1) treatment. The receptors here all came from a man between 60 and 70 years old with urothelial cancer. Each CDR3 is given with its conserved first and last residue. The D gene is left open where the match is weak. A clone size is listed for some rows: how often the clone was seen (once, few, many), or a class if it is expanded.

d_gene: TRBD1
abundance: .
v_gene: TRBV23-1
j_gene: TRBJ2-7
CDR3nt: TGCGCCAGCAGTCATTCCTTTGGGACAGGCGAATACTACGAGCAGTACTTC
CDR3aa: CASSHSFGTGEYYEQYF

d_gene: TRBD1
abundance: .
v_gene: TRBV9
j_gene: TRBJ1-2
CDR3nt: TGTGCCAGCAGCGTAGGTCCCCCGGGACAGGGGGCTTCTGGCTACACCTTC
CDR3aa: CASSVGPPGQGASGYTF

d_gene: TRBD2
abundance: .
v_gene: TRBV7-7
j_gene: TRBJ2-1
CDR3nt: TGTGCCAGCAGCTTAGGGGGGGGGATGTCCTACAATGAGCAGTTCTTC
CDR3aa: CASSLGGGMSYNEQFF

d_gene: .
abundance: .
v_gene: TRBV7-3
j_gene: TRBJ2-6
CDR3nt: TGTGCCAGCAGCCTAGGACTGCCCTCTGGGGCCAACGTCCTGACTTTC
CDR3aa: CASSLGLPSGANVLTF

d_gene: .
abundance: .
v_gene: TRBV28
j_gene: TRBJ2-1
CDR3nt: TGTGCCAGCAGCCTACAGGGCAATGAGCAGTTCTTC
CDR3aa: CASSLQGNEQFF

d_gene: .
abundance: .
v_gene: TRBV5-1
j_gene: TRBJ1-2
CDR3nt: TGCGCCAGCAGCCTCCCGCCTGAGAAGGGCTACACCTTC
CDR3aa: CASSLPPEKGYTF

d_gene: .
abundance: .
v_gene: TRBV9
j_gene: TRBJ2-5
CDR3nt: TGTGCCAGCAGCGTAGAGGGGCTCCGGGAGGAGACCCAGTACTTC
CDR3aa: CASSVEGLREETQYF

d_gene: TRBD1
abundance: .
v_gene: TRBV5-1
j_gene: TRBJ2-7
CDR3nt: TGCGCCAGCAGCCCGGGACAGCCCTACGAGCAGTACTTC
CDR3aa: CASSPGQPYEQYF

d_gene: .
abundance: once
v_gene: TRBV6-5
j_gene: TRBJ2-3
CDR3nt: TGTGCCAGCAGACCCGTGATAGCGGATACGCAGTATTTT
CDR3aa: CASRPVIADTQYF

d_gene: .
abundance: once
v_gene: TRBV5-1
j_gene: TRBJ2-2
CDR3nt: TGCGCCAGCAGCTTGGGCTCCGGGGGGAACACCGGGGAGCTGTTTTTT
CDR3aa: CASSLGSGGNTGELFF

d_gene: TRBD2
abundance: .
v_gene: TRBV18
j_gene: TRBJ2-1
CDR3nt: TGTGCCAGCTCACCAGGTCTAGCGGGAGGGTCAAATGAGCAGTTCTTC
CDR3aa: CASSPGLAGGSNEQFF

d_gene: .
abundance: .
v_gene: TRBV6-5
j_gene: TRBJ2-1
CDR3nt: TGTGCCAGCACGCGGACAGCCATAGGGGGTGAGCAGTTCTTC
CDR3aa: CASTRTAIGGEQFF

d_gene: TRBD2
abundance: .
v_gene: TRBV19
j_gene: TRBJ2-1
CDR3nt: TGTGCCAGTAGTATAGATGGCGGGGGGTACAATGAGCAGTTCTTC
CDR3aa: CASSIDGGGYNEQFF

d_gene: TRBD1
abundance: .
v_gene: TRBV28
j_gene: TRBJ2-5
CDR3nt: TGTGCCAGCAGGCTCCGACCACAGGGGGCCCAGTACTTC
CDR3aa: CASRLRPQGAQYF

d_gene: TRBD1
abundance: .
v_gene: TRBV10-3
j_gene: TRBJ2-3
CDR3nt: TGTGCCATGACACAGGGGGAAGGCACAGATACGCAGTATTTT
CDR3aa: CAMTQGEGTDTQYF

d_gene: .
abundance: .
v_gene: TRBV28
j_gene: TRBJ1-5
CDR3nt: TGTGCCAGCAGTTTCCCACAGGGAAATCAGCCCCAGCATTTT
CDR3aa: CASSFPQGNQPQHF

d_gene: .
abundance: .
v_gene: TRBV5-1
j_gene: TRBJ2-5
CDR3nt: TGCGCCAGCAGCTTGGACTTTAGGGGATGGGAGACCCAGTACTTC
CDR3aa: CASSLDFRGWETQYF

d_gene: TRBD1
abundance: .
v_gene: TRBV4-2
j_gene: TRBJ1-2
CDR3nt: TGTGCCAGCAGCCCTGGGACAGCGTATGGCTACACCTTC
CDR3aa: CASSPGTAYGYTF

d_gene: TRBD2
abundance: .
v_gene: TRBV6-7
j_gene: TRBJ2-1
CDR3nt: TGTGCCCTAAGCTACCTAGCGGGGGGGCGACGTGAGGAGTTCTTC
CDR3aa: CALSYLAGGRREEFF

d_gene: .
abundance: .
v_gene: TRBV19
j_gene: TRBJ1-1
CDR3nt: TGTGCCAGTAGTAGCGGCCCCTTAACTGAAGCTTTCTTT
CDR3aa: CASSSGPLTEAFF

d_gene: .
abundance: .
v_gene: TRBV11-2
j_gene: TRBJ2-7
CDR3nt: TGTGCCAGCAGCGTCGGAGGCGGCCCCTACGAGCAGTACTTC
CDR3aa: CASSVGGGPYEQYF

d_gene: .
abundance: .
v_gene: TRBV6-6
j_gene: TRBJ1-5
CDR3nt: TGTGCCAGCAGTTACCCTCGGGGGGACCAGCCCCAGCATTTT
CDR3aa: CASSYPRGDQPQHF

d_gene: TRBD2
abundance: .
v_gene: TRBV5-6
j_gene: TRBJ2-5
CDR3nt: TGTGCCAGCAGCTTGTGGACTAGCGGGGCCGGGACCCAGTACTTC
CDR3aa: CASSLWTSGAGTQYF

d_gene: TRBD1
abundance: .
v_gene: TRBV7-8
j_gene: TRBJ1-3
CDR3nt: TGTGCCAGCAGCCCCCGGGACAGGGGAAACACCATATATTTT
CDR3aa: CASSPRDRGNTIYF

d_gene: TRBD1
abundance: .
v_gene: TRBV19
j_gene: TRBJ1-1
CDR3nt: TGTGCCAGTAGTAACTACAGGGGGCCGAACACTGAAGCTTTCTTT
CDR3aa: CASSNYRGPNTEAFF

d_gene: TRBD1
abundance: .
v_gene: TRBV11-1
j_gene: TRBJ2-7
CDR3nt: TGTGCCAGCAGCTCGACAGGGTATCAGGACGAGCAGTACTTC
CDR3aa: CASSSTGYQDEQYF

d_gene: TRBD2
abundance: .
v_gene: TRBV10-3
j_gene: TRBJ2-7
CDR3nt: TGTGCCATCAACGGTGGGACTAGCAAGGCCGAGCAGTACTTC
CDR3aa: CAINGGTSKAEQYF

d_gene: TRBD2
abundance: .
v_gene: TRBV4-3
j_gene: TRBJ2-7
CDR3nt: TGCGCCAGCAGCCAAGACCTAGCGGGGGGACTTCCCTACGAGCAGTACTTC
CDR3aa: CASSQDLAGGLPYEQYF

d_gene: .
abundance: .
v_gene: TRBV5-1
j_gene: TRBJ1-4
CDR3nt: TGCGCCAGCAGCTTGGGGGGGGAGAATGAAAAACTGTTTTTT
CDR3aa: CASSLGGENEKLFF

d_gene: .
abundance: few
v_gene: TRBV6-1
j_gene: TRBJ2-6
CDR3nt: TGTGCCACCTACTCTGGGGCCAACGTCCTGACTTTC
CDR3aa: CATYSGANVLTF

d_gene: .
abundance: .
v_gene: TRBV28
j_gene: TRBJ2-6
CDR3nt: TGTGCCAGCCTAACCCCTTCTGGGGCCAACGTCCTGACTTTC
CDR3aa: CASLTPSGANVLTF

d_gene: TRBD1
abundance: .
v_gene: TRBV7-9
j_gene: TRBJ2-5
CDR3nt: TGTGCCAGCAGCCCCCCGACAGGGGAAGAGACCCAGTACTTC
CDR3aa: CASSPPTGEETQYF

d_gene: .
abundance: .
v_gene: TRBV10-1
j_gene: TRBJ1-3
CDR3nt: TGCGCCAGCAGTGAGAGTTTTGGACAGAGCTCTGGAAACACCATATATTTT
CDR3aa: CASSESFGQSSGNTIYF

d_gene: .
abundance: .
v_gene: TRBV7-7
j_gene: TRBJ2-1
CDR3nt: TGTGCTAGCAGCCTCTTGGAGCGGGCACCCTACAATGAGCAGTTCTTC
CDR3aa: CASSLLERAPYNEQFF

d_gene: .
abundance: .
v_gene: TRBV2
j_gene: TRBJ2-7
CDR3nt: TGTGCCAGTAAGCTTCGGGCCCAGGGGTACGAGCAGTACTTC
CDR3aa: CASKLRAQGYEQYF

d_gene: .
abundance: .
v_gene: TRBV6-5
j_gene: TRBJ2-3
CDR3nt: TGTGCCAGCAGCCACGTCGGGAAGCCCCTTTCAACGCAGTATTTT
CDR3aa: CASSHVGKPLSTQYF

d_gene: TRBD1
abundance: .
v_gene: TRBV10-2
j_gene: TRBJ1-2
CDR3nt: TGCGCCAGCAGCGCCACCGGGACAGCGATGAACTATGGCTACACCTTC
CDR3aa: CASSATGTAMNYGYTF

d_gene: TRBD1
abundance: .
v_gene: TRBV28
j_gene: TRBJ2-7
CDR3nt: TGTGCCAGCAGTTCAGGGGGCGGAAGCTCCTACGAGCAGTACTTC
CDR3aa: CASSSGGGSSYEQYF

d_gene: .
abundance: .
v_gene: TRBV19
j_gene: TRBJ2-5
CDR3nt: TGTGCCACCCGGCTAGGGGTTGGAGAGACCCAGTACTTC
CDR3aa: CATRLGVGETQYF

d_gene: TRBD1
abundance: .
v_gene: TRBV7-8
j_gene: TRBJ2-2
CDR3nt: TGTGCCAGCCGGATAGGGGACAGGGGCACCGGGGAGCTGTTTTTT
CDR3aa: CASRIGDRGTGELFF

d_gene: TRBD1
abundance: .
v_gene: TRBV28
j_gene: TRBJ1-1
CDR3nt: TGTGCCAGCAGTCCCGGGACAGTTAACACTGAAGCTTTCTTT
CDR3aa: CASSPGTVNTEAFF

d_gene: .
abundance: .
v_gene: TRBV29-1
j_gene: TRBJ2-2
CDR3nt: TGCAGCGTTTACAGGGTCACCGGGGAGCTGTTTTTT
CDR3aa: CSVYRVTGELFF

d_gene: .
abundance: .
v_gene: TRBV6-5
j_gene: TRBJ1-1
CDR3nt: TGTGCCAGCAGTTACACCGGGGTGGGCAGCACTGAAGCTTTCTTT
CDR3aa: CASSYTGVGSTEAFF

d_gene: .
abundance: .
v_gene: TRBV5-5
j_gene: TRBJ2-1
CDR3nt: TGTGCCAGCGTCCGAGGGAGCTCCTACAATGAGCAGTTCTTC
CDR3aa: CASVRGSSYNEQFF

d_gene: TRBD2
abundance: .
v_gene: TRBV29-1
j_gene: TRBJ2-7
CDR3nt: TGCAGCGTTGACGGGGGGGGGCTCTACGAGCAGTACTTC
CDR3aa: CSVDGGGLYEQYF

d_gene: TRBD2
abundance: .
v_gene: TRBV7-9
j_gene: TRBJ2-7
CDR3nt: TGTGCCAGCAGCCTGGGACTAGCGGGAGAATATGAGCAGTACTTC
CDR3aa: CASSLGLAGEYEQYF

d_gene: TRBD1
abundance: .
v_gene: TRBV6-6
j_gene: TRBJ2-7
CDR3nt: TGTGCCAGCAGGGGGACAGGGTTTGTCGAGCAGTACTTC
CDR3aa: CASRGTGFVEQYF

d_gene: TRBD1
abundance: .
v_gene: TRBV6-5
j_gene: TRBJ1-2
CDR3nt: TGTGCCAGCAGCCCAGGACAGGGAAAGGGAGGCTACACCTTC
CDR3aa: CASSPGQGKGGYTF

d_gene: TRBD2
abundance: few
v_gene: TRBV11-2
j_gene: TRBJ2-3
CDR3nt: TGTGCCAGCAGCTTTATAGCGGGGTCAACTTCAGATACGCAGTATTTT
CDR3aa: CASSFIAGSTSDTQYF

d_gene: TRBD1
abundance: .
v_gene: TRBV11-2
j_gene: TRBJ2-7
CDR3nt: TGTGCCAGCAGCTTAGGACAGGGTGGCTACGAGCAGTACTTC
CDR3aa: CASSLGQGGYEQYF

d_gene: .
abundance: .
v_gene: TRBV7-9
j_gene: TRBJ2-3
CDR3nt: TGTGCCAGCTCCCCTCTTAGAGATACGCAGTATTTT
CDR3aa: CASSPLRDTQYF

d_gene: .
abundance: .
v_gene: TRBV18
j_gene: TRBJ1-5
CDR3nt: TGTGCCAGCTCCCCGACTGGGGGCGGCAATCAGCCCCAGCATTTT
CDR3aa: CASSPTGGGNQPQHF

d_gene: TRBD1
abundance: .
v_gene: TRBV7-2
j_gene: TRBJ2-2
CDR3nt: TGTGCCAGCAGCCTGCTATGGGACAGTGTTGCCGGGGAGCTGTTTTTT
CDR3aa: CASSLLWDSVAGELFF

d_gene: TRBD1
abundance: .
v_gene: TRBV28
j_gene: TRBJ1-4
CDR3nt: TGTGCTCACTTTGACAGGGTAAATGAAAAACTGTTTTTT
CDR3aa: CAHFDRVNEKLFF